These T cell receptor beta chains were read from a single sample in a study of control samples from healthy donors and cancer patients. TCRdb's copy holds only in-frame clones and misses some; the assay was immunoSEQ multiplex PCR. The repertoire consists of about 150,000 clones, with almost 90% occurring once and the leading ten covering 1.5% to 2%. The sample taken for sequencing was blood. The receptors were sampled from a man in his late teens or twenties in good health. The CDR3 runs from the conserved cysteine through the conserved F or W. A D gene is named only where the DNA matches it firmly.

TRBV7-2	TRBJ2-3	NA	CASSLDTDTQYF
TRBV27	TRBJ1-1	NA	CASSFARDTEAFF
TRBV2	TRBJ1-2	NA	CASTLEGRGNYGYTF
TRBV4-1	TRBJ1-1	NA	CASSQDSLTEAFF
TRBV2	TRBJ2-7	TRBD1	CAGNRDRQYEQYF
TRBV9	TRBJ2-7	TRBD1	CASSPGQGTYEQYF
TRBV30	TRBJ2-7	NA	CAWSELGGGEQYF
TRBV15	TRBJ2-2	NA	CATSRDAHTNTGELFF
TRBV6-6	TRBJ1-3	NA	CATKRFGGAGNTIYF
TRBV28	TRBJ2-5	NA	CASSPRRGLETQYF
TRBV20-1	TRBJ1-5	NA	CSARSNQPQHF
TRBV9	TRBJ2-7	NA	CASSVDTGNYEQYF
TRBV16	TRBJ2-3	TRBD1	CASSHATGTDTQYF
TRBV4-1	TRBJ2-1	NA	CASSPPQGGTSYNEQFF
TRBV6-2/TRBV6-3	TRBJ1-5	TRBD1	CASSDRDSASQPQHF
TRBV19	TRBJ2-3	NA	CASSMPKGQGSTDTQYF
TRBV28	TRBJ1-4	TRBD1	CAYLDREDEKLFF
TRBV5-1	TRBJ2-3	NA	CASSAGTITDTQYF
TRBV13	TRBJ2-2	TRBD1	CASSSRQGNTGELFF
TRBV7-8	TRBJ1-6	TRBD1	CASSLDSGTGSNSPLHF
TRBV4-3	TRBJ2-2	NA	CASSQEPRRVDTGELFF
TRBV18	TRBJ1-1	NA	CASSEVSLNTEAFF
TRBV28	TRBJ2-1	TRBD2	CASSFRVSGVEDEQFF
TRBV7-9	TRBJ2-7	NA	CASSPAEWGQYEQYF
TRBV27	TRBJ2-3	TRBD1	CASRKRQGSSTDTQYF
TRBV18	TRBJ1-2	NA	CASSPDSPGNYGYTF
TRBV28	TRBJ1-5	NA	CASSILGGRKQPQHF
TRBV9	TRBJ2-7	TRBD1	CASSVGTGAYEQYF
TRBV6-5	TRBJ1-2	NA	CASIQGNGYTF
TRBV18	TRBJ1-5	NA	CASSPNRADEPQHF
TRBV5-1	TRBJ2-7	NA	CASSLGPSNHEQYF
TRBV5-4	TRBJ2-3	NA	CASSLQGGVSTDTQYF
TRBV5-8	TRBJ2-7	NA	CASSLGLGAGRSAYEQYF
TRBV9	TRBJ1-5	NA	CASSVGVDSYNQPQHF
TRBV3-1/TRBV3-2	TRBJ2-3	NA	CASSQGSSGDTQYF
TRBV6-6	TRBJ1-6	NA	CASSYGSSSYNSPLHF
TRBV19	TRBJ1-4	NA	CASSPGQLNEKLFF
TRBV7-3	TRBJ1-2	NA	CASSLIGGIDYYGYTF
TRBV5-1	TRBJ2-7	NA	CASSRDTTYEQYF
TRBV3-1/TRBV3-2	TRBJ1-6	NA	CASSQVLQGVISPLHF
TRBV2	TRBJ2-7	TRBD1	CASKGPPEQGNYEQYF
TRBV5-1	TRBJ2-7	NA	CASSAVGVRYEQYF
TRBV5-6	TRBJ2-5	NA	CASSLGRTQYF
TRBV6-1	TRBJ2-1	NA	CASSGGSRQSSYNEQFF
TRBV7-8	TRBJ2-7	TRBD1	CASSRDRVSYEQYF
TRBV9	TRBJ2-3	TRBD2	CASSRGSGGAADTQYF
TRBV5-8	TRBJ1-2	NA	CASSLKTNYGYTF
TRBV18	TRBJ2-2	NA	CASSFRGTGELFF
TRBV28	TRBJ2-7	NA	CASTPAGRRPGEQYF
TRBV2	TRBJ1-5	NA	CASSVRGFGNQPQHF
TRBV7-8	TRBJ2-2	TRBD1	CASSPWTGYGELFF
TRBV7-8	TRBJ2-1	TRBD2	CASSLGGTSGSYNEQFF
TRBV5-6	TRBJ2-1	NA	CASLAGTPYNEQFF
TRBV5-1	TRBJ2-1	TRBD2	CASNRGAYNEQFF
TRBV6-5	TRBJ1-5	NA	CASSYSGGHSNQPQHF
TRBV11-3	TRBJ2-2	NA	CASSLDRRELFF
TRBV24-1	TRBJ2-7	NA	CATSDGVGDYEQYF
TRBV7-2	TRBJ1-2	NA	CASSFREDYGYTF
TRBV7-3	TRBJ1-1	NA	CASSEQGETEAFF
TRBV7-9	TRBJ2-1	NA	CASTSGQATAYNEQFF